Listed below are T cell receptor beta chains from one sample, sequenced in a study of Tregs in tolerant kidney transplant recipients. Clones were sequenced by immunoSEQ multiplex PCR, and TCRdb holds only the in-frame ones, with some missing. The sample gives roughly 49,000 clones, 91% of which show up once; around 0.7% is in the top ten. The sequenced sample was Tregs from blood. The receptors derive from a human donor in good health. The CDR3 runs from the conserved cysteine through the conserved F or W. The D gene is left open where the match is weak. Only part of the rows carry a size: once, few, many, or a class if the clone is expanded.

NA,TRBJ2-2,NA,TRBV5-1,CASSLGPTGIGTGELFF,TGCGCCAGCAGCCTGGGGCCGACAGGAATCGGCACCGGGGAGCTGTTTTTT
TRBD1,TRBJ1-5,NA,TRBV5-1,CASSSGTAGPQHF,TGCGCCAGCAGCTCCGGGACAGCAGGGCCCCAGCATTTT
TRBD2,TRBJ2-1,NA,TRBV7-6,CASSRSGRTYNEQFF,TGTGCCAGCAGCCGTAGCGGGAGGACGTACAATGAGCAGTTCTTC
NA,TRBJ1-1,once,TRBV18,CASSPSQALGTEAFF,TGTGCCAGCTCACCATCCCAGGCCCTAGGGACTGAAGCTTTCTTT
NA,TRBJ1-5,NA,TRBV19,CASSILGSGQPQHF,TGTGCCAGTAGTATACTGGGATCGGGTCAGCCCCAGCATTTT
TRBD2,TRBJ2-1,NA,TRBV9,CASSPRTSRNEQFF,TGTGCCAGCAGCCCTCGGACTAGCAGAAATGAGCAGTTCTTC
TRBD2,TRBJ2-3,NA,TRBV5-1,CASSLAAGGGTDTQYF,TGCGCCAGCAGCTTGGCAGCGGGGGGAGGGACAGATACGCAGTATTTT
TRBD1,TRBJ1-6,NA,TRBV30,CAWSTLDRPLHF,TGTGCCTGGAGTACATTGGACAGGCCCCTCCACTTT
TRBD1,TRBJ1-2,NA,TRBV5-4,CASSLSYQGDYGYTF,TGTGCCAGCAGCTTGAGCTATCAGGGGGACTATGGCTACACCTTC
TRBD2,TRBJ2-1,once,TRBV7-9,CASSPWAAGRNEQFF,TGTGCCAGCTCCCCCTGGGCAGCGGGGAGAAATGAGCAGTTCTTC
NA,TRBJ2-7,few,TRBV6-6,CASSPTWNEQYF,TGTGCCAGCAGCCCTACCTGGAACGAGCAGTACTTC
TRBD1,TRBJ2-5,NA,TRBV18,CASSPRTGGEETQYF,TGTGCCAGCTCACCACGGACAGGGGGCGAAGAGACCCAGTACTTC
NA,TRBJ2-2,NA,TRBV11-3,CASSPSRNTGELFF,TGTGCCAGCAGCCCAAGCAGGAACACCGGGGAGCTGTTTTTT
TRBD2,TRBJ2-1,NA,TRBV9,CASSALGGGASDEQFF,TGTGCCAGCAGCGCTCTTGGCGGGGGGGCCTCGGATGAGCAGTTCTTC
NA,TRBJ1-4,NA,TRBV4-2,CASSQVVGVGKLFF,TGTGCCAGCAGCCAAGTTGTAGGGGTCGGAAAACTGTTTTTT
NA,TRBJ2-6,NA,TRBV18,CASSPGFGISGANVLTF,TGTGCCAGCTCACCGGGTTTCGGGATCTCTGGGGCCAACGTCCTGACTTTC
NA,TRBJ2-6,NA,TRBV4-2,CASSPRGIPGANVLTF,TGTGCCAGCAGCCCACGGGGTATCCCTGGGGCCAACGTCCTGACTTTC
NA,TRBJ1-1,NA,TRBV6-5,CASSQGLPEAFF,TGTGCCAGCAGTCAGGGACTCCCTGAAGCTTTCTTT
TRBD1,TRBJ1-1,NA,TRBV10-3,CAINPQGADTEAFF,TGTGCCATCAACCCCCAGGGGGCGGACACTGAAGCTTTCTTT
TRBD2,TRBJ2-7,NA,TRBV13,CASSPPRTSGSWNEQYF,TGTGCCAGCAGCCCCCCCCGGACTAGCGGGAGTTGGAACGAGCAGTACTTC
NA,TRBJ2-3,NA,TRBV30,CARAGVTQTDTQYF,TGTGCCCGAGCCGGGGTCACACAAACAGATACGCAGTATTTT
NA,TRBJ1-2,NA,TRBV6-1,CASSEQLANYGYTF,TGTGCCAGCAGTGAGCAGCTAGCTAACTATGGCTACACCTTC
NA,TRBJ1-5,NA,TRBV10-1,CASSRQSNQPQHF,TGCGCCAGCAGTAGACAGAGCAATCAGCCCCAGCATTTT
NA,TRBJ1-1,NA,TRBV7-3,CASSKNAGSTEAFF,TGTGCCAGCAGCAAAAACGCGGGTAGCACTGAAGCTTTCTTT
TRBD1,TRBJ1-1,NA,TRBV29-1,CSVVGTEKTVTEAFF,TGCAGCGTTGTGGGGACAGAGAAGACGGTCACTGAAGCTTTCTTT
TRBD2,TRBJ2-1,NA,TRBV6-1,CASSGSGATYNEQFF,TGTGCCAGCAGTGGTAGCGGGGCTACCTACAATGAGCAGTTCTTC